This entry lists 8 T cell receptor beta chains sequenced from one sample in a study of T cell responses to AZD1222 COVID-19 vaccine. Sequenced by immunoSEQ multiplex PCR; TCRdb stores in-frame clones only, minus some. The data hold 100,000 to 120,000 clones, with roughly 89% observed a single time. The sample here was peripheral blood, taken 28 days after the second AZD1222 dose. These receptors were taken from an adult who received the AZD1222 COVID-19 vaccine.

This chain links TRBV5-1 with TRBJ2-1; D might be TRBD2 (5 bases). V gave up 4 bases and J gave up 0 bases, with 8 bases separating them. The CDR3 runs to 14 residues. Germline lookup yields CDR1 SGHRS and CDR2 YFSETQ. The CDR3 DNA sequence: TGCGCCAGCAGCACGGGAAGCTCCTACAATGAGCAGTTCTTC. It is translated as CASSTGSSYNEQFF.

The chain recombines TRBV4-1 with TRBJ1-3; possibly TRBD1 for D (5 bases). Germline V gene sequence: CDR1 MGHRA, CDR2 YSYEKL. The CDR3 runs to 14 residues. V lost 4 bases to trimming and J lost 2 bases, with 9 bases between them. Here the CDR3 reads CASSRRDPGNTIYF. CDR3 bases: TGCGCCAGCAGCCGCAGGGACCCTGGAAACACCATATATTTT.

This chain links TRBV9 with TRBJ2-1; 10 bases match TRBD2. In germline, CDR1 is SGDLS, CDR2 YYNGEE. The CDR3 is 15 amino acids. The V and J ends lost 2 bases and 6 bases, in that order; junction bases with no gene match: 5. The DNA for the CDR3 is TGTGCCAGCAGCGTGCAGGGACTAGCGAGCAATGAGCAGTTCTTC. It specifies CASSVQGLASNEQFF.

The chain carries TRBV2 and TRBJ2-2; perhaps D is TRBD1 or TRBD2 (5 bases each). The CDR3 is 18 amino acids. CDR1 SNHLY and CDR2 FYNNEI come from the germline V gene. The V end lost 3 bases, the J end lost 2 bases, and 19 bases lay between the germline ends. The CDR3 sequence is CASSDNQKPGTNTGELFF. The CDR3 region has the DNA TGTGCCAGCAGTGATAACCAGAAACCAGGGACCAACACCGGGGAGCTGTTTTTT.

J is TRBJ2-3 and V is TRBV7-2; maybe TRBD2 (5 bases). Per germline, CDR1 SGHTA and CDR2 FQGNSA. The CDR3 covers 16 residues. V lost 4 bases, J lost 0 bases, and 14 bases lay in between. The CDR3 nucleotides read TGTGCCAGCAGCTCCCTTCTGGCGGGTAGCACAGATACGCAGTATTTT. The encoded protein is CASSSLLAGSTDTQYF.

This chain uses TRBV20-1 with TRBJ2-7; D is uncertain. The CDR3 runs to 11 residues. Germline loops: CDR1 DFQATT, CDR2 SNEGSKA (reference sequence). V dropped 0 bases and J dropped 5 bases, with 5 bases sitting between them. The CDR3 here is CSAREVNEQYF. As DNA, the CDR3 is TGCAGTGCTAGAGAGGTGAACGAGCAGTACTTC.

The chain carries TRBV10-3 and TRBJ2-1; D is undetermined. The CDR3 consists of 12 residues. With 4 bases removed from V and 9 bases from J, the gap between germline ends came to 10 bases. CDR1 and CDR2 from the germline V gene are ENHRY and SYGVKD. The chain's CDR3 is CAISGLAGEQFF. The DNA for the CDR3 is TGTGCCATCAGTGGGTTAGCCGGTGAGCAGTTCTTC.

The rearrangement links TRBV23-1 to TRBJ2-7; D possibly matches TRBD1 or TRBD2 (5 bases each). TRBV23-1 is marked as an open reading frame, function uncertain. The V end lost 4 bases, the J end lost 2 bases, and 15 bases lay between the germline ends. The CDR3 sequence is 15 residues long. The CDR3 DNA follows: TGCGCCAGCAGTCCATGCCCGAGGGGCCCCTACGAGCAGTACTTC. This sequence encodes CASSPCPRGPYEQYF.